One TCR beta chain is described in this entry. This clone's antigen is unknown. No base qualities exist here, and no much larger clone lies one base off it. This entry is derived from a study of T cell responses to AZD1222 COVID-19 vaccine listed by TCRdb under 2021. Background on the whole study: A total of 233 trial participants underwent TCR sequencing, of whom around 210 had received two doses of AZD1222 and around 25 had received two doses of the MenACWY control vaccine. Trial participants were enrolled into age subgroups of 18-55, 56-69 and 70-plus years, which contained about 150, 27 and 61 TCR-sequenced participants, respectively. What the authors observed across the whole study: Reportedly, almost half of the unique spike-specific TCRs recognized epitopes lying outside the regions that are mutated in the B.1.351 and B.1.1.7 variants. Because no samples from the day 14 peak response were available, repertoires could be characterized only after the peak T cell response. Conclusions about previously exposed vaccinees were limited because only a handful of AZD1222 recipients were SARS-CoV-2 seropositive at baseline. The whole spike protein was spanned by vaccine-associated CD4 TCRs, and dominant responses were seen in regions 160-218 and 743-854. In the small 56-69-year group, the increase in depth fell short of significance, most likely because of low power. After two AZD1222 doses, both the breadth and the depth of spike-specific TCRs were significantly higher than at day 0 and than in MenACWY recipients. Participants were mostly white British, with more females than males. The authors suggested clonal diversity may have been underestimated.

The CDR3 regions of human TCRbeta chains were analyzed by immunosequencing. Per the source publication's procedure: TCRs in the repertoires were matched against a reference library of SARS-CoV-2-specific TCRs that had been generated with the MIRA antigen-specificity platform. Breadth meant the fraction of unique TCRs that were SARS-CoV-2-associated, whereas depth meant the fraction of total T cells that were SARS-CoV-2-associated. Using the MIRA data, each spike-specific TCR was mapped to the spike region that the TCR reacts to and placed in a CD4 or CD8 class. Log10-transformed breadth and depth values were compared by one-way ANOVA with Sidak's multiple comparisons tests. Imported from immuneACCESS, the table was reduced by TCRdb to in-frame sequences with V and J called. These copies leave out some clones; in studies compared against another copy, an unresolved V gene accounts for under half, and the cause of the remainder is not known. V and J calls and clone size are as listed in that table; D and trimming were resolved from the DNA. The sample records 95,000 to 120,000 clones, 70% to 90% of which are singletons. The ten largest make up around 6% of the sample.

Per the germline V gene, ENHRY is the CDR1 and SYGVKD is the CDR2. The CDR3 goes from the cysteine to the phenylalanine over 16 residues. Only CDR3 DNA remains: 48 bases, in frame from the first base. The germline V and J ends show losses of 6 bases and 0 bases respectively, and no gene match explains 5 bases of the junction. The time point label corresponds to: about 28 days (+/-7) after the second vaccine dose. Because spike-specific TCR depth and breadth did not differ between the two schedules, AZD1222 recipients who got a second dose at roughly 4 weeks were pooled with those who got a second dose at roughly 12 weeks. Samples from vaccinated people were obtained from the UK trials COV001 and COV002, which included a single-blind randomized controlled phase 2/3 trial of AZD1222 (ChAdOx1 nCoV-19) in healthy adults. For TCRbeta chain sequencing, PBMC samples were collected from trial participants at day 0 and at day 28 after the second dose.

Sample: peripheral blood, taken 28 days after the second AZD1222 dose. The TCR was taken from an adult who received the AZD1222 COVID-19 vaccine. The chain uses TRBV10-3 and TRBJ2-6; TRBD1 matches 7 bases in the middle. The CDR3 reads CAISTDRTSGANVLTF. The sequenced DNA: TGTGCCATCAGCACGGACAGGACCTCTGGGGCCAACGTCCTGACTTTC.